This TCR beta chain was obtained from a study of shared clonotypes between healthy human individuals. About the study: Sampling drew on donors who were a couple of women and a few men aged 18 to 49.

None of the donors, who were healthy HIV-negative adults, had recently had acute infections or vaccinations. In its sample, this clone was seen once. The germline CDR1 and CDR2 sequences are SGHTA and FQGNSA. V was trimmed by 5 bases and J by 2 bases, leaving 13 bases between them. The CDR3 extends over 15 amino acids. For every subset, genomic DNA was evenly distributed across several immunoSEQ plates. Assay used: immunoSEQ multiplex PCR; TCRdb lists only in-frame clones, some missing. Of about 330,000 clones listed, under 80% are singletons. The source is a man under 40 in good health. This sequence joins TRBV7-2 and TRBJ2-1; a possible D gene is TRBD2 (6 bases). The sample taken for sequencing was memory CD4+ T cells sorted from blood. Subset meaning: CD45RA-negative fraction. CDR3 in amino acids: CASSIVAETYNEQFF. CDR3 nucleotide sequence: TGTGCCAGCAGCATAGTAGCGGAAACCTACAATGAGCAGTTCTTC.